These 14 T cell receptor beta chains originate from one sample sequenced in a study of OX40 agonist ivuxolimab in advanced cancers. TCRdb's table, derived via immunoSEQ multiplex PCR, lists solely in-frame clones and lacks some. The repertoire holds some 100,000 clones, with around 91% as singletons. The input for sequencing was CD4+ or CD8+ T cells sorted from blood, taken in a trial of the OX40 agonist ivuxolimab. Every receptor here comes from an adult with an advanced solid tumor such as melanoma, head and neck, liver or kidney cancer.

The chain joins TRBV5-6 to TRBJ2-6; possible D gene TRBD2, 5 bases. CDR1 and CDR2 from the germline V gene are SGHDT and YYEEEE. The CDR3 extends over 19 amino acids. V was cut by 1 base and J by 2 bases, with 19 bases left in between. The CDR3 reads CASSLMGSGSLAGANVLTF. The DNA for the CDR3 is TGTGCCAGCAGCTTGATGGGGTCGGGATCTCTAGCTGGGGCCAACGTCCTGACTTTC. The entire variable domain, with the rest obtained from reference TRBV5-6 and TRBJ2-6, is as follows: DAGVTQSPTHLIKTRGQQVTLRCSPKSGHDTVSWYQQALGQGPQFIFQYYEEEERQRGNFPDRFSGHQFPNYSSELNVNALLLGDSALYLCASSLMGSGSLAGANVLTFGAGSRLTVL.

This rearrangement joins TRBV5-1 to TRBJ1-4; D gene ambiguous. The CDR3 runs 13 residues. Per the germline V gene, CDR1 is SGHRS and CDR2 is YFSETQ. Trimming cost V 2 bases and J 5 bases, with 7 bases left between them. The CDR3 protein is CASSLMVNEKLFF. In nucleotides, the CDR3 is TGCGCCAGCAGCTTAATGGTCAATGAAAAACTGTTTTTT.

The chain joins TRBV5-1 to TRBJ1-3, with D maybe TRBD1 (5 bases). V was clipped by 4 bases and J by 3 bases, with 17 bases between them. This CDR3 spans 16 amino acids. CDR1 is SGHRS and CDR2 is YFSETQ in the germline V gene. This CDR3 is CASSRGDVRGGNTIYF. The CDR3 coding sequence is TGCGCCAGCAGCCGTGGGGACGTCCGAGGTGGAAACACCATATATTTT.

This clone was seen only a few times. CDR3 DNA sequence: TGTGCCAGCGAGTGGGCACAGGGGAGGCCCCAGCATTTT. Amino acid sequence: CASEWAQGRPQHF. The chain has TRBV6-1 and TRBJ1-5; 7 bases agree with TRBD1. CDR3 size: 13 residues. The V gene's germline CDR1 is MNHNS and CDR2 SASEGT. V was pared by 8 bases and J by 9 bases, with 10 bases of the junction left unmatched.

The rearrangement uses TRBV5-1 and TRBJ1-1; D remains unclear. From germline, CDR1 is SGHRS and CDR2 YFSETQ. CDR3 size: 14 residues. V dropped 0 bases and J dropped 1 base, with 7 bases sitting between them. CDR3 residues: CASSLASKNTEAFF. In DNA form, the CDR3 reads TGCGCCAGCAGCTTGGCGAGCAAGAACACTGAAGCTTTCTTT.

Only one count was recorded for this clone. This sequence joins TRBV5-1 and TRBJ1-5, with a possible D match to TRBD1 (5 bases). V was pared by 0 bases and J by 6 bases, with 13 bases between. CDR3 length: 15 amino acids. Germline loops: CDR1 SGHRS, CDR2 YFSETQ. The CDR3 DNA reads TGCGCCAGCAGCTTGGATATGGGGGGGGGTCAGCCCCAGCATTTT. Protein: CASSLDMGGGQPQHF.

CDR3 residues: CASSHRQHPYEQYF. In DNA form, the CDR3 reads TGTGCCAGCAGCCACCGACAACACCCGTACGAGCAGTACTTC. V is TRBV14 and J is TRBJ2-7; D uncertain. Germline V gene data show CDR1 as SGHDN and CDR2 as FVKESK. This CDR3 has 14 amino acids. V shed 3 bases and J shed 4 bases, with 13 bases lying between them.

As DNA, the CDR3 is TGTGCCAGCTCACGGGATAGCTCTGGGGCCAACGTCCTGACTTTC. It yields the protein CASSRDSSGANVLTF. The genes are TRBV6-5 and TRBJ2-6; D may be TRBD2 (5 bases). Germline lookup yields CDR1 MNHEY and CDR2 SVGAGI. V gave up 8 bases and J gave up 0 bases, with 11 bases separating them. The CDR3 runs 15 residues.

J is TRBJ1-1 and V is TRBV2; D unresolved. The CDR3 totals 14 residues. CDR1 SNHLY and CDR2 FYNNEI come from the germline V gene. Deletions cut 6 bases from V and 1 base from J, with 12 bases between. The DNA of the CDR3 is TGTGCCAGCAGGCCGCTAAGACGGAACACTGAAGCTTTCTTT. Protein product: CASRPLRRNTEAFF.

This clone was counted only a few times. The chain couples TRBV5-1 to TRBJ2-4; 9 bases align to TRBD2. Germline V gene lookup returns CDR1 SGHRS and CDR2 YFSETQ. With 0 bases clipped from V and 0 bases from J, the junction kept 4 bases outside the gene matches. CDR3 length: 17 residues. CDR3: CASSLVGTSLAKNIQYF. The DNA of the CDR3 is TGCGCCAGCAGCTTGGTGGGGACTAGCTTAGCCAAAAACATTCAGTACTTC.

A single count supports this clone. The chain links TRBV9 to TRBJ2-2; 10 positions match TRBD2. Germline CDR1 and CDR2: SGDLS and YYNGEE. This CDR3 region has 19 residues. V shed 0 bases, J shed 7 bases, and the junction held 15 bases outside the gene matches. For the CDR3, the DNA is TGTGCCAGCAGCGTAGTGGCTAGCGGGAGTTGGCATGCTGGCGGGGAGCTGTTTTTT. The encoded protein is CASSVVASGSWHAGGELFF.

This chain connects TRBV27 to TRBJ1-1; 8 bases map to TRBD1. After removal of 6 bases from V and 2 bases from J, the junction contained 5 bases not matched to a gene. The CDR3 contains 14 residues. Germline CDR1 MNHEY, CDR2 SMNVEV (reference sequence). In nucleotides, the CDR3 is TGTGCCAGCAGAAAACAGGGGGGTAACACTGAAGCTTTCTTT. Amino acid sequence: CASRKQGGNTEAFF.

This clone has more than one count but fewer than ten. J is TRBJ2-1 and V is TRBV11-2; TRBD2 matches at 8 bases. Per germline, CDR1 SGHAT and CDR2 FQNNGV. The CDR3 spans 16 residues. J gave up 0 bases and V 7 bases, and 8 bases lay outside the gene matches. CDR3 coding DNA: TGTGCCAGCACCGATATAGCGGGGAGCTCCTACAATGAGCAGTTCTTC. Translation: CASTDIAGSSYNEQFF.

The chain combines TRBV29-1 with TRBJ2-5; TRBD1 is a possible D gene (6 bases). The CDR3 sequence is 10 residues long. The germline V gene encodes CDR1 SQVTM and CDR2 ANQGSEA. In DNA, the CDR3 is TGCAGTGCAGGGGTAGAGACCCAGTACTTC. This gives the protein CSAGVETQYF.